Shown below are 25 T cell receptor beta chains from a single sample sequenced in a study of T cells in women clearing cervical HPV infection. The data were produced by immunoSEQ multiplex PCR, yet TCRdb's version contains in-frame clones alone and is incomplete. Recorded here are fewer than 40,000 clones; the top ten clones represent approximately 1.4%. Material for sequencing was blood buffy coat. The receptors here all came from a woman aged 18-70 years with a cervical HPV16 infection that either progressed to CIN3+ or cleared (not recorded which).

In the case of this clone: The CDR3 end falls 3 residues outside the read, so it is completed with the germline J gene. The chain is built from TRBV19 and TRBJ2-7; 8 nucleotides match TRBD2. The CDR3 contains 14 residues. After removal of 5 bases from V and 6 bases from J, the junction contained 9 bases not matched to a gene. Germline CDR1 is LNHDA and CDR2 is SQIVND (reference sequence). CDR3 DNA, as far as it was read: TGTGCCAGTAGTTCTTCAGCGGGAGTGGTCGAG. Amino acids: CASSSSAGVVE. Given in full, the CDR3 is CASSSSAGVVEQYF.

A remark on this clone: Read data end 3 residues before the CDR3 end; the end is taken from the germline J gene. The chain combines TRBV5-1 with TRBJ2-2, with 10 bases that match TRBD2. The CDR3 extends over 15 amino acids. The germline V gene has CDR1 SGHRS and CDR2 YFSETQ. Losses at the gene ends were 2 bases for V and 4 bases for J; bases not matched to a gene: 2. The CDR3 DNA, read in part, is TGCGCCAGCAGCTTACTAGCGGGGACCACCGGGGAG. It is translated as CASSLLAGTTGE. Given in full, the CDR3 is CASSLLAGTTGELFF.

A note on this clone: Read coverage stops 3 residues before the CDR3 terminus; the germline J gene supplies the remainder. The V gene is TRBV7-6, the J gene TRBJ1-1; D call uncertain. CDR1 and CDR2 from the germline V gene are SGHVS and FNYEAQ. This CDR3 has 12 residues. Trimming left V 5 bases short and J 1 base short, with 5 bases between. This CDR3 is CASSPTNTEAFF. CDR3 DNA, as far as it was read: TGTGCCAGCAGCCCTACGAACACTGAA.

On this clone: Sequencing ends 3 residues short of the CDR3 end; the germline J gene provides the rest. V gene TRBV5-6 combines with J gene TRBJ1-2; D is possibly TRBD1 (5 bases). Trimming left V 4 bases short and J 5 bases short, with 15 bases between. The CDR3 spans 14 residues. The germline CDR1 and CDR2 sequences are SGHDT and YYEEEE. CDR3 residues: CASSRWGREYGYTF. The sequenced CDR3 bases are TGTGCCAGCAGCCGCTGGGGCAGGGAGTATGGC.

Comments on this clone: The CDR3 end lies 3 residues beyond the end of the read and is filled in from the germline J gene. The V call is TRBV9, the J call TRBJ2-7; TRBD2 matches at 8 bases. This CDR3 region has 16 residues. V lost 0 bases to trimming and J lost 2 bases; unmatched junction nucleotides: 7. Germline V gene sequence: CDR1 SGDLS, CDR2 YYNGEE. The CDR3 bases that were read are TGTGCCAGCAGCGTAGGGGGGACTAGAGTGCCCTACGAG. It translates to CASSVGGTRVPYE. The entire CDR3 protein is CASSVGGTRVPYEQYF.

A note on this clone: The read terminates 3 residues before the CDR3 end, so the remaining end is supplied by the germline J gene. Other DNA sequences within the sample encode an identical CDR3. V and J are TRBV6-2 or TRBV6-3 and TRBJ1-1; TRBD1 is a possible D gene (6 bases). The CDR3 spans 15 residues. Germline loops: CDR1 MNHEY, CDR2 SVGEGT. The ends were cut back, 5 bases at V and 4 bases at J, with 17 bases in the middle. CDR3 sequence: CASSSPRAGATEAFF. CDR3 DNA, as far as it was read: TGTGCCAGCAGTAGCCCCAGAGCGGGGGCCACTGAA.

Note on this clone: The sequenced fragment ends 3 residues before the CDR3 boundary, so the rest is inferred from the germline J gene. The chain is built from TRBV6-4 and TRBJ2-3; D is possibly TRBD2 (6 bases). The V end lost 3 bases, the J end lost 0 bases, and 10 bases lay between the germline ends. The CDR3 is 15 amino acids. From germline, CDR1 is MRHNA and CDR2 SNTAGT. CDR3 DNA (partial): TGTGCCAGCAGTGAGGGACGGGGGAGCACAGATACG. Its translation is CASSEGRGSTDT. The complete CDR3 reads CASSEGRGSTDTQYF.

About this clone itself: The CDR3 extends 3 residues past the end of the read, so its final part is completed from the germline J gene. The same CDR3 arises from other DNA sequences in this sample as well. This rearrangement joins TRBV7-2 to TRBJ1-3; TRBD1 is a possible D gene (6 bases). The CDR3 is 14 amino acids. Germline CDR1 and CDR2: SGHTA and FQGNSA. The V gene lost 5 bases and the J gene lost 4 bases, with 12 bases spanning the gap. CDR3 residues: CASSHTGLGNTIYF. CDR3 DNA (partial): TGTGCCAGCAGCCATACAGGGCTCGGAAACACC.

About this clone: The read terminates 3 residues before the CDR3 end, so the remaining end is supplied by the germline J gene. The chain couples TRBV7-2 to TRBJ2-6, with D perhaps TRBD2 (6 bases). This CDR3 is built from 15 residues. The germline CDR1 and CDR2 sequences are SGHTA and FQGNSA. Trimming took 2 bases from V and 2 from J, leaving 7 bases between them. The sequenced CDR3 bases are TGTGCCAGCAGCTTACGGGGGACTGGGGCCAACGTC. Translation: CASSLRGTGANV. From start to end, the CDR3 is CASSLRGTGANVLTF.

Comments on this clone: Read sequence stops 3 residues before the CDR3 end, and the germline J gene provides the missing end. This chain joins TRBV19 and TRBJ1-2, with 7 positions matching TRBD1. Germline loops: CDR1 LNHDA, CDR2 SQIVND (reference sequence). CDR3 size: 13 residues. Trimming cost V 8 bases and J 2 bases; bases outside gene matches: 5. CDR3 DNA (partial): TGTGCCAGTTTGGACAGGAACAACTATGGC. Amino acid sequence: CASLDRNNYG. The entire CDR3 protein is CASLDRNNYGYTF. Together with reference TRBV19 and TRBJ1-2, the CDR3 gives the full variable domain: DGGITQSPKYLFRKEGQNVTLSCEQNLNHDAMYWYRQDPGQGLRLIYYSQIVNDFQKGDIAEGYSVSREKKESFPLTVTSAQKNPTAFYLCASLDRNNYGYTFGSGTRLTVV.

To note about this clone: With the read ending 3 residues before the CDR3 end, the germline J gene is used to fill in that end. The chain carries TRBV20-1 and TRBJ1-2; TRBD1 is a possible D gene (6 bases). V was pared by 1 base and J by 4 bases, with 16 bases between. The germline gives CDR1 DFQATT, CDR2 SNEGSKA (reference sequence). This CDR3 spans 15 amino acids. CDR3 bases read: TGCAGTGCTAGAGGGACTGAGGGGGGGAGCTATGGC. Residues: CSARGTEGGSYG. The whole CDR3 is CSARGTEGGSYGYTF.

For this clone: The read ends 3 residues early relative to the CDR3; the germline J gene fills the gap. This sequence joins TRBV2 and TRBJ2-6, with D possibly TRBD1 on 5 matching bases. The CDR3 is made up of 15 amino acids. V lost 5 bases to trimming and J lost 0 bases, with 8 bases between them. From germline, CDR1 is SNHLY and CDR2 FYNNEI. The covered CDR3 bases are TGTGCCAGCAGTAGTACAGGCTCTGGGGCCAACGTC. Translation gives CASSSTGSGANV. The whole CDR3 sequence is CASSSTGSGANVLTF.

Remarks on this clone: The read comes to an end 3 residues before the CDR3 does, leaving the germline J gene to fill in the end. This sample includes further DNA sequences coding for the same CDR3. The chain carries TRBV7-9 and TRBJ2-2, with TRBD1 as a possible D gene (6 bases). V was clipped by 1 base and J by 6 bases, with 6 bases between them. The CDR3 length is 13 residues. Germline V gene sequence: CDR1 SEHNR, CDR2 FQNEAQ (reference sequence). The part of the CDR3 DNA that was read is TGTGCCAGCAGCTTAGAGGGGGCCGGGGAG. This sequence encodes CASSLEGAGE. The CDR3 in full is CASSLEGAGELFF.

Comments on this clone: The CDR3 end lies 3 residues beyond the end of the read and is filled in from the germline J gene. This rearrangement joins TRBV11-1 to TRBJ1-4; the match to TRBD1 covers 8 bases. Germline trimming cut 4 bases from V and 10 bases from J; bases unmatched to any gene: 8. The CDR3 length is 14 residues. Germline CDR1 SGHAT, CDR2 FQDESV (reference sequence). CDR3 region: CASSSTGGLGKLFF. The DNA read from the CDR3 is TGTGCCAGCAGCTCTACAGGGGGGCTTGGAAAA.

A remark on this clone: The DNA ends 3 residues before the CDR3 does, and the rest of the CDR3 is filled in from the germline J gene. This rearrangement joins TRBV20-1 to TRBJ2-2; 10 bases are a match to TRBD2. Germline V gives CDR1 DFQATT, CDR2 SNEGSKA (reference sequence). The CDR3 consists of 16 residues. V gave up 0 bases and J gave up 3 bases; unmatched junction bases: 4. The CDR3 DNA, read in part, is TGCAGTGCTAGAGATCCTAGCGGGGGAGACACCGGGGAG. Translated: CSARDPSGGDTGE. The whole CDR3 sequence reads CSARDPSGGDTGELFF.

Partial CDR3 DNA: TGTGCCATCGGGGGCGGGAGTCACGACGAG. Amino acid sequence: CAIGGGSHDE. The whole CDR3 protein reads CAIGGGSHDEQYF. The chain combines TRBV10-3 with TRBJ2-7; D may be TRBD2 (7 bases). Coverage ceases 3 residues before the CDR3 finishes, and the germline J gene fills in the end. V shed 8 bases and J shed 5 bases, with 16 bases lying between them. Per the germline V gene, CDR1 is ENHRY and CDR2 is SYGVKD. The CDR3 consists of 13 residues.

As concerns this clone: Read sequence stops 3 residues before the CDR3 end, and the germline J gene provides the missing end. V gene TRBV20-1 combines with J gene TRBJ1-3, with D perhaps TRBD1 (5 bases). CDR3 length: 15 amino acids. CDR1 and CDR2 (germline): DFQATT, SNEGSKA (reference sequence). V was cut by 0 bases and J by 7 bases, with 16 bases left in between. CDR3 DNA, as far as it was read: TGCAGTGCTAGAGAGTCGGGCAGGGTGGTCAACACC. This encodes CSARESGRVVNT. The CDR3 reads in full as CSARESGRVVNTIYF.

In regard to this clone: The CDR3 end falls 3 residues outside the read, so it is completed with the germline J gene. The chain carries TRBV6-1 and TRBJ2-4; D is undetermined. V lost 4 bases, J lost 1 base, and 14 bases lay in between. The CDR3 extends over 16 amino acids. The germline V gene encodes CDR1 MNHNS and CDR2 SASEGT. CDR3 DNA, as far as it was read: TGTGCCAGCAGTGGACCCCCACCCGGGGCCAAAAACATT. It codes for CASSGPPPGAKNI. The full-length CDR3 reads as CASSGPPPGAKNIQYF.

The CDR3 reads CASRDLAGGTTDTQYF. CDR3 DNA (partial): TGTGCCAGTAGAGATTTAGCGGGAGGGACCACAGATACG. The J gene is TRBJ2-3, the V gene TRBV19, with TRBD2 identical over 11 bases. The CDR3 goes on 3 residues after the read ends, and that part is filled in from the germline J gene. The V gene end was trimmed by 6 bases and the J gene end by 2 bases; junction bases not matched to a gene: 7. CDR3 size: 16 residues. CDR1 is LNHDA, CDR2 SQIVND, per germline (reference sequence).

Points on this clone: The DNA ends 3 residues before the CDR3 does, and the rest of the CDR3 is filled in from the germline J gene. V is TRBV20-1 and J is TRBJ1-2; TRBD1 aligns across 7 bases. Trimming took 2 bases from V and 0 from J; bases not matched to a gene: 12. The CDR3 runs 17 residues. Germline V lookup: CDR1 DFQATT, CDR2 SNEGSKA (reference sequence). CDR3 in amino acids: CSARPRTGYRANYGYTF. The sequenced part of the CDR3 DNA is TGCAGTGCTAGACCTCGGACAGGTTACAGGGCTAACTATGGC.

Note on this clone: The read is 3 residues too short to cover the CDR3 end, so that end is filled in from the germline J gene. The V gene is TRBV18, the J gene TRBJ2-3; D is perhaps TRBD1 (6 bases). V lost 4 bases, J lost 5 bases, and 13 bases lay in between. This CDR3 comprises 14 residues. Germline CDR1 and CDR2: KGHSH and LQKENI. Incomplete CDR3 DNA: TGTGCCAGCTCACGTAACAGGGTTGGAGATACG. As protein: CASSRNRVGDT. The full CDR3 is CASSRNRVGDTQYF.

A note on this clone: The sequence runs out 3 residues before the end of the CDR3; the remainder is reconstructed from the germline J gene. This sequence joins TRBV30 and TRBJ1-4; 8 bases fit TRBD1. CDR1 is GTSNPN, CDR2 SVGIG, per germline (reference sequence). This CDR3 is 16 amino acids long. The V gene end was trimmed by 5 bases and the J gene end by 6 bases; junction bases not matched to a gene: 14. The CDR3 region is CAWVDRVSSRDEKLFF. CDR3 DNA, as far as it was read: TGTGCCTGGGTGGACAGGGTTTCTTCTCGGGATGAAAAA. The whole variable domain, filled in from reference TRBV30 and TRBJ1-4, reads SQTIHQWPATLVQPVGSPLSLECTVEGTSNPNLYWYRQAAGRGLQLLFYSVGIGQISSEVPQNLSASRPQDRQFILSSKKLLLSDSGFYLCAWVDRVSSRDEKLFFGSGTQLSVL.

Notes on this clone: The DNA ends 3 residues before the CDR3 does, and the rest of the CDR3 is filled in from the germline J gene. The gene calls are TRBV19 and TRBJ1-6; D uncertain. Germline loops: CDR1 LNHDA, CDR2 SQIVND (reference sequence). The ends were cut back, 5 bases at V and 9 bases at J, with 11 bases in the middle. The CDR3 loop spans 13 amino acids. Incomplete CDR3 DNA: TGTGCCAGTAGTTTTTTTATCGGTTCACCC. Protein product: CASSFFIGSP. The whole CDR3 sequence reads CASSFFIGSPLHF.

CDR3 protein: CASRQGEFTEAFF. The DNA read from the CDR3 is TGCGCCAGCAGACAGGGCGAGTTCACTGAA. The chain has TRBV5-1 and TRBJ1-1, with a tentative D call TRBD1 (6 bases). The CDR3 end falls 3 residues outside the read, so it is completed with the germline J gene. V gave up 5 bases and J gave up 4 bases, with 12 bases separating them. In germline, CDR1 is SGHRS, CDR2 YFSETQ. The CDR3 runs 13 residues.

Concerning this clone: The read terminates 3 residues ahead of where the CDR3 ends, so the germline J gene completes it. The J gene is TRBJ1-2, the V gene TRBV11-2, with TRBD1 as a possible D gene (5 bases). The CDR3 extends over 13 amino acids. Trimming removed 2 bases from V and 4 bases from J, with 8 bases in between. CDR1 and CDR2 (germline): SGHAT, FQNNGV. CDR3 DNA, as far as it was read: TGTGCCAGCAGCTTACAGGGAAGCTATGGC. Protein product: CASSLQGSYG. The whole CDR3 protein reads CASSLQGSYGYTF.